The entry below describes one TCR beta chain. Its antigen is undetermined. The table came from immunoSEQ multiplex PCR; TCRdb's copy has only in-frame clones and leaves some out. The repertoire holds around 50,000 clones, with under 80% as singletons. The sample comes from a study of PD-1 blockade in classical Hodgkin lymphoma. Study at large: It was nivolumab at 3 mg/kg, given intravenously every 2 weeks, that patients received. Notes on the study in general: Complete responders started with a diversity level that resembled newly diagnosed patients at baseline. While CD8+ TCR diversity did not rise significantly by C4D1, CD4+ TCR diversity did.

Time point: cycle 4 day 1 (C4D1), after 5 to 7 weeks of nivolumab. All the patients suffered relapse after autologous stem cell transplantation, and brentuximab vedotin exposure differed. Germline V gives CDR1 SGHNT, CDR2 YYREEE (reference sequence). The CDR3 has 14 amino acids. Trimming removed 0 bases at V and 9 bases at J, with 15 bases between. The chain combines TRBV5-4 with TRBJ1-2, with a possible D match to TRBD1 (5 bases). This receptor was obtained from a human donor with classical Hodgkin lymphoma. The sequencing here drew on peripheral blood mononuclear cells (PBMCs), taken before the fourth cycle of nivolumab. In DNA form, the CDR3 reads TGTGCCAGCAGCTTGGCCTTGAGGGGAACGCGCTACACCTTC. Amino acids: CASSLALRGTRYTF.